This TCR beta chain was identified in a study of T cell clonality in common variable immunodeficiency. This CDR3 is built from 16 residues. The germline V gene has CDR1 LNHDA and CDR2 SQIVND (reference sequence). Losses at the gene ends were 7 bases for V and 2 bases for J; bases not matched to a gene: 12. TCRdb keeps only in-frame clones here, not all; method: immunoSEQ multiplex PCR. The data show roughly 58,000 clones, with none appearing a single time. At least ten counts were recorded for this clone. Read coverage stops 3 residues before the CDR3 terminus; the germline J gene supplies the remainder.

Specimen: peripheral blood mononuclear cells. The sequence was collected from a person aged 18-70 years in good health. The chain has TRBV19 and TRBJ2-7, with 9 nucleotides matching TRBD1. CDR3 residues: CASTRKWTGAPYEQYF. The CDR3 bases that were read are TGTGCCAGTACCCGAAAATGGACAGGGGCACCCTACGAG. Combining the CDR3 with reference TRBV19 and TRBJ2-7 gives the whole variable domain DGGITQSPKYLFRKEGQNVTLSCEQNLNHDAMYWYRQDPGQGLRLIYYSQIVNDFQKGDIAEGYSVSREKKESFPLTVTSAQKNPTAFYLCASTRKWTGAPYEQYFGPGTRLTVT.